A selection of T cell receptor beta chains follows, all from one sample in a study of shared clonotypes between healthy human individuals. Libraries were prepared by immunoSEQ multiplex PCR; TCRdb keeps only in-frame clonotypes and omits some of them. The sample yields about 2,500,000 clones, just over 90% seen once. The sample was naive CD4+ T cells sorted from blood. All receptors come from a man aged 18-30 years in good health. The CDR3 runs from the conserved cysteine through the conserved F or W. The D gene is left open where the match is weak. Size tells how often a clone was seen (once, few, many) or the class of an expanded clone, and some rows leave it out.

size	D	V	length	J	DNA	CDR3
.	.	TRBV9	13	TRBJ1-2	TGTGCCAGCAGCGGGACAGCCCACTATGGCTACACCTTC	CASSGTAHYGYTF
once	.	TRBV7-2	14	TRBJ2-5	TGTGCCAGCAGCTTAATGGGGACCCAAGAGACCCAGTACTTC	CASSLMGTQETQYF
.	TRBD2	TRBV7-6	15	TRBJ2-7	TGTGCCAGCAGCCTGGGGACTATCAGCTCCTACGAGCAGTACTTC	CASSLGTISSYEQYF
.	TRBD2	TRBV6-1	14	TRBJ2-3	TGTGCCGGGGGTAGCGGGCGTAGCACAGATACGCAGTATTTT	CAGGSGRSTDTQYF
.	TRBD2	TRBV2	11	TRBJ2-5	TGTGCCAGCAGTGGGGAGGGGACCCAGTACTTC	CASSGEGTQYF
.	.	TRBV28	15	TRBJ2-1	TGTGCCAGCCTCGGTAGCCAGAGCTCCTACAATGAGCAGTTCTTC	CASLGSQSSYNEQFF
once	.	TRBV4-1	14	TRBJ1-2	TGCGCCAGCAGCCCTGAGCGGGGGATTTATGGCTACACCTTC	CASSPERGIYGYTF
.	TRBD2	TRBV5-6	15	TRBJ2-3	TGTGCCAGCAGCCACCTGACTAGCGAAACAGATACGCAGTATTTT	CASSHLTSETDTQYF
.	TRBD1	TRBV18	14	TRBJ2-5	TGTGCCAGCTCACCACAGGGGGCCGGAGAGACCCAGTACTTC	CASSPQGAGETQYF
.	TRBD1	TRBV10-2	15	TRBJ1-4	TGCGCCAGCAGTGAGTCAGGACAGGTCTTCGAAAAACTGTTTTTT	CASSESGQVFEKLFF
.	.	TRBV5-8	14	TRBJ2-5	TGTGCCAGCACCACTCAGACAGACCAAGAGACCCAGTACTTC	CASTTQTDQETQYF
.	.	TRBV6-6	16	TRBJ1-5	TGTGCCAGCAGTTACTCGAATCGGGGGGACGGCCAGCCCCAGCATTTT	CASSYSNRGDGQPQHF
.	TRBD2	TRBV29-1	14	TRBJ2-7	TGCAGCGTTGAAAAGCGGGGGAACTCCTACGAGCAGTACTTC	CSVEKRGNSYEQYF
.	TRBD2	TRBV5-1	14	TRBJ2-5	TGCGCCAGCAGCTTTGCTAGCGGGCAAGAGACCCAGTACTTC	CASSFASGQETQYF
.	TRBD2	TRBV5-1	15	TRBJ2-1	TGCGCCAGCAGCCAGACTAGCGGGGTGACCAATGAGCAGTTCTTC	CASSQTSGVTNEQFF